This record looks at one TCR beta chain sequence and its context. The specificity of this receptor is unknown. No qualities accompany the bases; no much larger clone lies one base away. Based on the germline V gene (reference sequence), the CDR1 and CDR2 sequences are DFQATT and SNEGSKA. Counted from cysteine to phenylalanine, this CDR3 has 11 amino acids. Solely the CDR3 DNA is kept, with 33 bases framed from the first base. Deletion took 5 bases off V and 5 bases off J, with a span of 9 bases between the germline ends. The source of the sample is a study of T-cell memory formation after mild COVID-19 (dated by TCRdb to 2020 to 2022). Background for the entire study: TCR sequence clusters from the two donors were found to be largely donor specific. Longitudinal TCRalpha and TCRbeta repertoire sequencing tracked T-cell clones expanding and contracting after mild COVID-19 in a couple of donors. The cohort comprised two young, previously healthy adult volunteers, one female and one male.

The sample was run on an Illumina NovaSeq 6000. Using 5'RACE with constant-segment primers, TCRalpha and TCRbeta cDNA libraries were constructed, with sample barcodes and unique molecular identifiers added in the process. Trizol reagent was used to extract RNA from every sample. Libraries were amplified in two PCR steps, with a second sample barcode and Illumina TruSeq adapters added in the second step. The libraries were sequenced on an Illumina NovaSeq using 2 x 150 bp paired-end reads. The original pipeline was this. The reads were demultiplexed and collapsed into UMI-guided consensus sequences using migec v1.2.7. Using mixcr v2.1.11, the UMI consensuses were aligned to TRA and TRB V and J templates and assembled into clonotypes. Clonotypes were classified as expanded or contracted when called significant by both edgeR and NoisET, with noise models trained on biological replicates. For edgeR calls, the thresholds were a false discovery rate-adjusted p below 0.01 and a log2 fold-change of 1. As an exploratory analysis of dynamics, max-normalized trajectories of the 1000 most abundant clonotypes were examined by PCA with hierarchical clustering. Separately sequenced CD4+ and CD8+ repertoires were used to assign the CD4 or CD8 phenotype of responding clones. The raw public data were reprocessed by TCRdb itself: fastp quality trimming at Q25, MiXCR clonotype calling, in-frame beta chains only. Here each entry gathers all rows of one CDR3 protein and keeps the most common genes and DNA. TCRdb's processing, not the authors' own work, is the source of the V and J calls. This sample holds approximately 260,000 distinct CDR3 sequences; over 15% were observed only once. Under 30% of the sample goes to the ten largest clones.

Results the study describes overall, beyond this receptor: SARS-CoV-2 specificity of the second-wave clones peaking on day 37 was not confirmed. Some responding clones were found in pre-infection memory, which suggests that pre-existing cross-reactive memory T cells took part in the SARS-CoV-2 response. The study covered only two mild cases, and larger cohorts including severe cases with pre-infection samples were considered necessary. From day 15 to 85, contracting clones showed balanced CD4/CD8 phenotypes, whereas a second wave of clones that expanded from day 15 to 37 leaned towards CD4+. Contracting CD4+ clones appeared mostly in the CM and EM memory subsets, whereas CD8+ clones were enriched in EMRA.

PBMCs were isolated by Ficoll-Paque density gradient centrifugation. The specimen sequenced was PBMCs or a T cell subset sorted from them (not recorded which). The receptor was derived from a man between 18 and 35 years old who had mild COVID-19 (a few samples of this study predate the infection). The sample titles of this study are shuffled in the database, so cell type and time point are left out; the donor was told from shared clones. The chain is encoded by TRBV20-1 joined to TRBJ1-2; confidence is insufficient to name the D gene. In nucleotides, the sequence is TGCAGTGCTCTAGGGCGGTATGGCTACACCTTC. Its amino acids are CSALGRYGYTF.